This T cell receptor (beta chain) is drawn from a study of Graves' ophthalmopathy and Graves' hyperthyroidism. Trimming cost V 5 bases and J 4 bases; bases outside gene matches: 7. Germline-derived CDR1 and CDR2 are SGHAT and FQDESV (reference sequence). CDR3 size: 14 residues. Amplification targeted the TCR beta CDR3 regions, with RNA transcripts as the source material. Amplification began with first-round RT-PCR using HTBI primers, then second-round multiplex PCR was performed. TCRdb re-derived calls from the multiplex PCR reads in MiXCR, one entry per CDR3 protein. Of about 1.1 million distinct CDR3 sequences in the sample, 36% were seen once. This clonotype was found many times.

The material sequenced was peripheral blood or thyroid tissue (not recorded which). V usage is TRBV11-1 and J usage is TRBJ1-2, with 7 bases matching TRBD1. The TCR was taken from an adult man with Graves' hyperthyroidism. CDR3 bases: TGTGCCAGCAGCAAGACAGGGATCCTCTATGGCTACACCTTC. Residues: CASSKTGILYGYTF.